This T cell receptor beta chain was recorded in a study of shared clonotypes between healthy human individuals. Assay: immunoSEQ multiplex PCR; the TCRdb copy retains only in-frame clones and omits some. Of over a million clones listed, about three quarters are singletons. This clone was recorded a few times. V was clipped by 4 bases and J by 1 base, with 16 bases between them. Germline V gene sequence: CDR1 SGHTS, CDR2 YDEGEE. The CDR3 loop spans 16 amino acids. The TCR sequence derives from a man younger than 35 in good health. The sequencing sample was made of memory CD4+ T cells sorted from blood. The subset is: CD45RA-negative fraction. The chain combines TRBV5-8 with TRBJ2-3, with D perhaps TRBD1 (5 bases). The CDR3 protein is CASSRLLGVGTDTQYF. DNA for the CDR3: TGTGCCAGCAGCCGTTTGTTAGGGGTCGGCACAGATACGCAGTATTTT.